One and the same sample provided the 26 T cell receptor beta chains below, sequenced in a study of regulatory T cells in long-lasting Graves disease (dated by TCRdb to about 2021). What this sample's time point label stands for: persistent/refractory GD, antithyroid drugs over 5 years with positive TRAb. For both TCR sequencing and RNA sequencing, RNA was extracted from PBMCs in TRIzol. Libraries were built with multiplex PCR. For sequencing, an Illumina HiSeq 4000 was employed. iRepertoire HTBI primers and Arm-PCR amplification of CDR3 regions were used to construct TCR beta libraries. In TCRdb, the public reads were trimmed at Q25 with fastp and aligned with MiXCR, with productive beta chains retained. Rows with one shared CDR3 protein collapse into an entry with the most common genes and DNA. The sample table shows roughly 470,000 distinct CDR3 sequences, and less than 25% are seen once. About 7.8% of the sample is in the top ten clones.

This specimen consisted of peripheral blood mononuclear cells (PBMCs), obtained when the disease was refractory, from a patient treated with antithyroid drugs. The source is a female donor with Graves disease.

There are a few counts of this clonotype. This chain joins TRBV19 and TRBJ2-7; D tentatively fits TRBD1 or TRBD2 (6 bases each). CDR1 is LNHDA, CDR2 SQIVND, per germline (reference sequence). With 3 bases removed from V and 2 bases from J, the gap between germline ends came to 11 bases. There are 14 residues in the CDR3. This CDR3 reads CASSIGGGTYEQYF. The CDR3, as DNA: TGTGCCAGTAGTATTGGAGGGGGTACCTACGAGCAGTACTTC.

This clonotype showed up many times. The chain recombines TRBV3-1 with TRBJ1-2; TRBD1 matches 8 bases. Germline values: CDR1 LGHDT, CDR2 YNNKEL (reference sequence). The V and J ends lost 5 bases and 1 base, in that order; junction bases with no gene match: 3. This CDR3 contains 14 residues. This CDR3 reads CASSWDRLNYGYTF. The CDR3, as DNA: TGTGCCAGCAGCTGGGACAGGCTTAACTATGGCTACACCTTC.

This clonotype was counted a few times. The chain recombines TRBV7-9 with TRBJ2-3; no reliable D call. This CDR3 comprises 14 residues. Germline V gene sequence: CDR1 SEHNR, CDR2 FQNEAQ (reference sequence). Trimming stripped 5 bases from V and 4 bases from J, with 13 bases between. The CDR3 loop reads CASSEYGPADTQYF. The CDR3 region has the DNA TGTGCCAGCAGCGAATACGGGCCCGCAGATACGCAGTATTTT.

The CDR3 loop reads CASSSGRISTDTQYF. CDR3 bases: TGTGCCAGCAGCTCCGGGAGAATAAGCACAGATACGCAGTATTTT. The chain joins TRBV7-4 to TRBJ2-3, with TRBD2 as a possible D gene (6 bases). The CDR3 runs to 15 residues. Deletions cut 4 bases from V and 0 bases from J, with 11 bases between. Germline-derived CDR1 and CDR2 are SGHVT and SQSDAQ.

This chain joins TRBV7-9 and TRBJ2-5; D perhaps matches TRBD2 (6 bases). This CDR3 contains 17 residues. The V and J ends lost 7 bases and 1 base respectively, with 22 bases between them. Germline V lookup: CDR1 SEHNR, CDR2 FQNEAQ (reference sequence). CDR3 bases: TGTGCCAGCATCCTGACCTTAGGGGAGGCCCCCCAAGAGACCCAGTACTTC. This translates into CASILTLGEAPQETQYF.

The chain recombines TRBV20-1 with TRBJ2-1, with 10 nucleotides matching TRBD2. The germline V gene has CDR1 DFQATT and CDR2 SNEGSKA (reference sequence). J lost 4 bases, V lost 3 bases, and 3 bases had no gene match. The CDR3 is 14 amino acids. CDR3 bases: TGCAGTGCTAGTCTAGCGGGAGTATACAATGAGCAGTTCTTC. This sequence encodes CSASLAGVYNEQFF.

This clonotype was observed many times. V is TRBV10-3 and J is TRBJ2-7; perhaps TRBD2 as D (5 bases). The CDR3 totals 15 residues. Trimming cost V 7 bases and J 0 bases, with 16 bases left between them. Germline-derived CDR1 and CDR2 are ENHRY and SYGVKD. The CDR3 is CAITPGVSNSYEQYF. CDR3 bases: TGTGCCATCACCCCCGGGGTTTCTAACTCCTACGAGCAGTACTTC.

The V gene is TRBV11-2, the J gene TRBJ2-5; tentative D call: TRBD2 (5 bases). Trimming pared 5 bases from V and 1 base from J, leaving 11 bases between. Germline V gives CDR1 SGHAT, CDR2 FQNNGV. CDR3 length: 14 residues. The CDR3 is CASSRRLTQETQYF. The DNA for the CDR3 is TGTGCCAGCAGCCGGAGGTTAACCCAAGAGACCCAGTACTTC.

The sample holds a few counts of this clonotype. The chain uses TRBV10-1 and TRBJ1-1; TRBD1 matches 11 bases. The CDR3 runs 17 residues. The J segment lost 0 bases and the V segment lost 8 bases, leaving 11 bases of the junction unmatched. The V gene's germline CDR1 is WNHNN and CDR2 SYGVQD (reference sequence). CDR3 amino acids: CASLGQGAKSMNTEAFF. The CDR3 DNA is TGCGCCAGCCTAGGACAGGGGGCGAAATCCATGAACACTGAAGCTTTCTTT.

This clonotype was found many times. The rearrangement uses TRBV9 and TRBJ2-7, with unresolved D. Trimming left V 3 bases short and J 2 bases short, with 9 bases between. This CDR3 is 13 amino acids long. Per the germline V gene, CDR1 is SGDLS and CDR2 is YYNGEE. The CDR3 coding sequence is TGTGCCAGCAGCGAGGACGGTACCTACGAGCAGTACTTC. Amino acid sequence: CASSEDGTYEQYF.

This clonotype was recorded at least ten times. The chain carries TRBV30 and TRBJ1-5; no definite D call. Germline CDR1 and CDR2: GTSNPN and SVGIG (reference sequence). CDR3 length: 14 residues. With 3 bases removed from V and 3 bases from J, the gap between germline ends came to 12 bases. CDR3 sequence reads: CAWRLGGSNQPQHF. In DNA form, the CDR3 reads TGTGCCTGGAGATTGGGCGGATCCAATCAGCCCCAGCATTTT.

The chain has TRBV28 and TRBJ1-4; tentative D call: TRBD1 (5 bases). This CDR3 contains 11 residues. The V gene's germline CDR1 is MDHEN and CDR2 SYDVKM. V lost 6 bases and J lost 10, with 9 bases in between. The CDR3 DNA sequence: TGTGCCAGCAGGGAAAGGGGAAAACTGTTTTTT. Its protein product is CASRERGKLFF.

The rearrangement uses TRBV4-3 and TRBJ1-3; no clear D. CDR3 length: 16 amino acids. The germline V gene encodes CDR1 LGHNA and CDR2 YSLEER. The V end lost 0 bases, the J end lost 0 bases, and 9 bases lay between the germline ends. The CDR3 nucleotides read TGCGCCAGCAGCCAAGATTCCAAGAACTCTGGAAACACCATATATTTT. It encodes CASSQDSKNSGNTIYF.

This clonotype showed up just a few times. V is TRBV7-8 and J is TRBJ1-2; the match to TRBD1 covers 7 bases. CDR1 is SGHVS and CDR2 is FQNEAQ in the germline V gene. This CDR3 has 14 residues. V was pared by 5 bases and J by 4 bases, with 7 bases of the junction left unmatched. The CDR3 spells CASSRAGTVYGYTF. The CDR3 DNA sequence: TGTGCCAGCAGCCGAGCCGGGACAGTCTATGGCTACACCTTC.

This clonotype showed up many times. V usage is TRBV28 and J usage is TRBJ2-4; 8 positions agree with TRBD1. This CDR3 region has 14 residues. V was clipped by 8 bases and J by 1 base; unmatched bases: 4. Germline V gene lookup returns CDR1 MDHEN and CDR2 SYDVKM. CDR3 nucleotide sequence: TGTGCCAGCGGGAGGACAGGGGCCAAAAACATTCAGTACTTC. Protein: CASGRTGAKNIQYF.

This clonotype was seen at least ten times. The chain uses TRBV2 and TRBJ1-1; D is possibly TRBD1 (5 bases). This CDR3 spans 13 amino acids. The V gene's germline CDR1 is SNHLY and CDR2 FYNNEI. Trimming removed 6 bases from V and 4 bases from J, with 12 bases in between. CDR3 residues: CASRGELGTEAFF. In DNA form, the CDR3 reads TGTGCCAGCAGGGGGGAGCTTGGCACTGAAGCTTTCTTT.

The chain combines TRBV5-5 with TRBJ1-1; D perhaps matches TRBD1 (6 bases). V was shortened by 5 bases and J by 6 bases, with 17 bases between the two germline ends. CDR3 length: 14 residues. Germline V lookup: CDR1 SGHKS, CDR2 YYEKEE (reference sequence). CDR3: CASSKTGYRAEAFF. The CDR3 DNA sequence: TGTGCCAGCAGTAAAACAGGGTACCGGGCTGAAGCTTTCTTT.

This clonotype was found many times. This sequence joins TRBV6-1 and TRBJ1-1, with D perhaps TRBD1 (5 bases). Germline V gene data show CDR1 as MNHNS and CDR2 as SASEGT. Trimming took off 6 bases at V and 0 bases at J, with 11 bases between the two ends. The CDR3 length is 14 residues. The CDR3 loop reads CASRAGTLNTEAFF. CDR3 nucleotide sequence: TGTGCCAGCAGAGCCGGGACGTTGAACACTGAAGCTTTCTTT.

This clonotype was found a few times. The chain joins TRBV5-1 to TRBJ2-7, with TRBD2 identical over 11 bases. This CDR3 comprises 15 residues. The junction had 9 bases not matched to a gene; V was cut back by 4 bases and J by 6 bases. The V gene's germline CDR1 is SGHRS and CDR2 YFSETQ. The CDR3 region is CASSLPTSGASEQYF. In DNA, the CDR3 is TGCGCCAGCAGCCTTCCGACTAGCGGGGCTTCCGAGCAGTACTTC.

CDR3 nucleotide sequence: TGTGCCAGCGTATGGAGGGATGAGCAGTTCTTC. Protein product: CASVWRDEQFF. This chain links TRBV6-2 or TRBV6-3 with TRBJ2-1; possible D gene TRBD2, 6 bases. CDR3 length: 11 residues. Germline V gene sequence: CDR1 MNHEY, CDR2 SVGEGT. Trimming shortened V by 8 bases and J by 8 bases, and 10 bases separated the two germline ends.

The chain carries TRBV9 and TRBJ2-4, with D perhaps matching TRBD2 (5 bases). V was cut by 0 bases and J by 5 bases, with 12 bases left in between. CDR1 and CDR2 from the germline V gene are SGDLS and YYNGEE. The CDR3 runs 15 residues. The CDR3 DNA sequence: TGTGCCAGCAGCGTAGCCGGGAACCCTGAAAACATTCAGTACTTC. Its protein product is CASSVAGNPENIQYF.

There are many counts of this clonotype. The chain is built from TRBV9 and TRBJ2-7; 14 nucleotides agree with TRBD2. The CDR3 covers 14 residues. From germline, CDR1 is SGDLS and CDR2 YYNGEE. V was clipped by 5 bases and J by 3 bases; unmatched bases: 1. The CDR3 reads CASSGTSGSYEQYF. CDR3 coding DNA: TGTGCCAGCAGTGGGACTAGCGGGAGCTACGAGCAGTACTTC.

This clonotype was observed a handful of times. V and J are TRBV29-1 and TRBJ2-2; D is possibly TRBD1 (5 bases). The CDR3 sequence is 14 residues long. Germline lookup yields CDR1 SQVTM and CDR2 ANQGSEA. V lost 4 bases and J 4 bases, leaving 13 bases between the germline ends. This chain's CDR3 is CSVVGQGSTGELFF. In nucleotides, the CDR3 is TGCAGCGTTGTGGGGCAGGGAAGCACCGGGGAGCTGTTTTTT.

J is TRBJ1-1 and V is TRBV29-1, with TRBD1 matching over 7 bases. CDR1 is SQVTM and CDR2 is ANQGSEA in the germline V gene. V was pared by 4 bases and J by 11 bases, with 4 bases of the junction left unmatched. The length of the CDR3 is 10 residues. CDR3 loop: CSVGQGKAFF. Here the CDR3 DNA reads TGCAGCGTTGGACAGGGCAAGGCTTTCTTT.

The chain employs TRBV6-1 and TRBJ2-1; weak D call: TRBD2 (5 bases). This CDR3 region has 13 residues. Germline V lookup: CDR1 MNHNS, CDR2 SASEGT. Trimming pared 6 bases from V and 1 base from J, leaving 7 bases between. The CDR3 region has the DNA TGTGCCAGCAGAGCGGAATCCTACAATGAGCAGTTCTTC. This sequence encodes CASRAESYNEQFF.

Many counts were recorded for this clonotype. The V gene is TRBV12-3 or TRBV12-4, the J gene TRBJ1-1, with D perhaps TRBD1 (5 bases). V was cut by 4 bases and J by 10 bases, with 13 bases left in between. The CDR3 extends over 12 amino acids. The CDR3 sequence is CASSSGGGGAFF. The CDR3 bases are TGTGCCAGCAGTTCTGGGGGGGGGGGAGCTTTCTTT.